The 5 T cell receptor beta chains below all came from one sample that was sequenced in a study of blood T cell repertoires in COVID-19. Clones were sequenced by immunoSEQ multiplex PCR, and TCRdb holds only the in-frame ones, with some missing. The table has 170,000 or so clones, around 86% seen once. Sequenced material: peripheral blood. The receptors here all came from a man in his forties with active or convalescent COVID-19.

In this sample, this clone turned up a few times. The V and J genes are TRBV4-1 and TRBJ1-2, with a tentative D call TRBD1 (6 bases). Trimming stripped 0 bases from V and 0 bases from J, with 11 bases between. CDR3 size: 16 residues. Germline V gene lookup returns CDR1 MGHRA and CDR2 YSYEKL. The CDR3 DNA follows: TGCGCCAGCAGCCAAGATGCGGGGGCGGCTAACTATGGCTACACCTTC. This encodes CASSQDAGAANYGYTF.

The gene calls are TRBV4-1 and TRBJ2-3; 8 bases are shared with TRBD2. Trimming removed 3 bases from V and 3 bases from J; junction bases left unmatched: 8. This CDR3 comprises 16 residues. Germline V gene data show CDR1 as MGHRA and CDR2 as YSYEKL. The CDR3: CASSQGRGGWTDTQYF. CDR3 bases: TGCGCCAGCAGCCAGGGCCGGGGGGGATGGACAGATACGCAGTATTTT.

CDR3 residues: CASRAGGRETQYF. The CDR3 coding sequence is TGTGCCAGCAGGGCAGGGGGTCGAGAAACGCAGTATTTT. The rearrangement links TRBV6-5 to TRBJ2-3; TRBD1 aligns across 7 bases. The CDR3 runs to 13 residues. V shed 6 bases and J 9 bases; nucleotides not matched to a gene: 9. The germline V gene encodes CDR1 MNHEY and CDR2 SVGAGI.

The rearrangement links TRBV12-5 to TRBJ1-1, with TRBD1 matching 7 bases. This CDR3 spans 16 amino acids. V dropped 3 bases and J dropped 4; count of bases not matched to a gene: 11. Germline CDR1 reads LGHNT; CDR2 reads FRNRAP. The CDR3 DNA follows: TGTGCTAGTGGTTTTAGTGTCTCGACAGGGCCCACTGAAGCTTTCTTT. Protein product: CASGFSVSTGPTEAFF.

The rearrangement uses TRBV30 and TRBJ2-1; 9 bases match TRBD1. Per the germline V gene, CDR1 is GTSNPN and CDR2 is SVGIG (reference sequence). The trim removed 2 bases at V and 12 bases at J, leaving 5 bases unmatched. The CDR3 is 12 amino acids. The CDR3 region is CAWSRDRDVQFF. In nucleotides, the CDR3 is TGTGCCTGGAGTCGGGACAGGGATGTGCAGTTCTTC.